A single sample is the source of the 3 T cell receptor beta chains below, sequenced in a study of T cells in Graves' hyperthyroidism and ophthalmopathy (dated by TCRdb to the late 2010s). The protocol used for the library was multiplex PCR. These reads were obtained on an Illumina HiSeq 2000. Amplification of TCR beta CDR3 regions was carried out from RNA transcripts. The first round of RT-PCR for the TCR CDR3 was performed with the HTBI primer set and the Qiagen OneStep RT-PCR kit. In TCRdb, the public reads were trimmed at Q25 with fastp and aligned with MiXCR, with productive beta chains retained. Each entry is one CDR3 protein sequence, shown with its most common DNA and genes. The table for this sample lists a few hundred thousand distinct CDR3 sequences; approximately 25% of them were counted only once. About 73% of the sample goes to the ten largest clones. Source material: blood. The receptors come from a man aged 50 to 59 with Graves' hyperthyroidism.

This CDR3 is CAIKDRDSPWGDYGYTF. As DNA, the CDR3 is TGTGCCATCAAGGACCGGGACAGCCCCTGGGGGGACTATGGCTACACCTTC. The V gene is TRBV10-3, the J gene TRBJ1-2; 7 bases fit TRBD1. This CDR3 comprises 17 residues. Unmatched junction bases numbered 17, after V lost 7 bases and J lost 3 bases. Germline V gene sequence: CDR1 ENHRY, CDR2 SYGVKD.

The sample holds many counts of this clonotype. The chain has TRBV11-2 and TRBJ2-5; possible D gene TRBD2, 5 bases. V dropped 8 bases and J dropped 4 bases, with 14 bases sitting between them. Germline V lookup: CDR1 SGHAT, CDR2 FQNNGV. This CDR3 spans 13 amino acids. The CDR3 nucleotides read TGTGCCAGCGGCGGTGGTGGGAGAGAGACCCAGTACTTC. It encodes CASGGGGRETQYF.

The table lists this clonotype with a few counts. At one end, the junction sequence differs from germline, possibly due to a read error. The chain has TRBV27 and TRBJ2-3, with 10 nucleotides matching TRBD2. This CDR3 is 17 amino acids long. Germline CDR1 and CDR2: MNHEY and SMNVEV (reference sequence). CDR3 in amino acids: CAGSLKREGLGTDTQYF. In DNA form, the CDR3 reads TGTGCCGGCAGTTTAAAGCGGGAGGGCCTGGGCACAGATACGCAGTATTTT.